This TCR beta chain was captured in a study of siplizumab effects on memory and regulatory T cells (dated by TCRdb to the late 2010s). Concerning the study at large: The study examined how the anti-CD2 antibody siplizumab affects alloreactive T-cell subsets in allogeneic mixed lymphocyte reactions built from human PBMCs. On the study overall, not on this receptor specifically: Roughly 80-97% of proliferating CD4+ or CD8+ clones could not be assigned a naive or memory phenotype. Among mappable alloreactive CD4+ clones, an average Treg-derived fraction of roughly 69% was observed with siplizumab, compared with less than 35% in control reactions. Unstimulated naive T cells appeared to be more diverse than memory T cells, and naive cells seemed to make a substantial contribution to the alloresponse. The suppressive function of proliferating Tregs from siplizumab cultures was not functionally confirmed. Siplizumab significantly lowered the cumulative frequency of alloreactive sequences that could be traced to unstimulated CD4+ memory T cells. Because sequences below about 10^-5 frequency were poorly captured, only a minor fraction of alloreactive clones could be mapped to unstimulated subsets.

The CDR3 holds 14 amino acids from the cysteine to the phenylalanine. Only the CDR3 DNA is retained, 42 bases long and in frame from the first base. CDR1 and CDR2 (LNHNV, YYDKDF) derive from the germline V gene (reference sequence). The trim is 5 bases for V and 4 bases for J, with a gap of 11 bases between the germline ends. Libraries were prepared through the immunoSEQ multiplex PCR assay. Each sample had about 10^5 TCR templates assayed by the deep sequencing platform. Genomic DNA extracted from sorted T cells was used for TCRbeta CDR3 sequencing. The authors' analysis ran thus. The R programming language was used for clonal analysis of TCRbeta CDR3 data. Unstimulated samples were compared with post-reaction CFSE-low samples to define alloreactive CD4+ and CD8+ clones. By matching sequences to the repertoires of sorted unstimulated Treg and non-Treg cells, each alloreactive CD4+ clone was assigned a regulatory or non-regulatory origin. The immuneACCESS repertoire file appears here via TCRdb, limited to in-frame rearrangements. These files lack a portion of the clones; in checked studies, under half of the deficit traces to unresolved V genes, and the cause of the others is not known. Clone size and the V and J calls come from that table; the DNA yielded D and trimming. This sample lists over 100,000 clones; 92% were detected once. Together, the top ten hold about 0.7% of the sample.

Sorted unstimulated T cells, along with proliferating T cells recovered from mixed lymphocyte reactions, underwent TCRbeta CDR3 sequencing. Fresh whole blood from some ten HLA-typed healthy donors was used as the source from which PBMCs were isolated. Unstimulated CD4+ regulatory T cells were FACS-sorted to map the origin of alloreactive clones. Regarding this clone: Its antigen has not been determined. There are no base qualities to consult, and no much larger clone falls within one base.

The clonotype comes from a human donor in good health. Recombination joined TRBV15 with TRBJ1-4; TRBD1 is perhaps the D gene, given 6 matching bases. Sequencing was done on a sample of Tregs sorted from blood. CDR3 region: CATSVDSLNEKLFF. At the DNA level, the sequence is TGTGCCACCAGCGTGGACAGCCTTAATGAAAAACTGTTTTTT.